This is a list of T cell receptor beta chains from one sample in a study of long-term antiretroviral therapy in people with HIV. The table came from immunoSEQ multiplex PCR; TCRdb's copy has only in-frame clones and leaves some out. The sample holds about 24,000 clones, approximately 77% seen once. The sample in question was unsorted PBMCs, obtained 4.4 years after starting antiretroviral therapy. These receptors all come from a man under 40 with HIV. The CDR3 runs from the conserved cysteine through the conserved F or W. The order of the fields is clone size, J gene, D gene, V gene, CDR3 protein, CDR3 DNA. A D gene is named only where the DNA matches it firmly. Expanded clones are given a class, and other clones once, few, many or no size at all.

>NA|TRBJ2-7|TRBD1|TRBV11-2
CASSPGTGGYKQYF
TGTGCCAGCAGCCCCGGGACAGGGGGCTATAAGCAGTACTTC
>NA|TRBJ1-5|NA|TRBV15
CATSKTRAAAWPQHF
TGTGCCACCAGCAAGACCCGGGCCGCCGCTTGGCCCCAGCATTTT
>medium-sized|TRBJ1-2|TRBD1|TRBV4-3
CASSQDYRGNYGYTF
TGCGCCAGCAGCCAAGATTACAGGGGGAACTATGGCTACACCTTC
>NA|TRBJ1-2|TRBD1|TRBV6-5
CASSSRDRGTYGYTF
TGTGCCAGCAGCTCCCGGGACAGGGGAACCTATGGCTACACCTTC
>NA|TRBJ2-1|NA|TRBV29-1
CSGGVYNEQFF
TGCAGCGGGGGGGTCTACAATGAGCAGTTCTTC
>NA|TRBJ2-7|NA|TRBV18
CASSPLNYEQYF
TGTGCCAGCTCACCACTAAATTACGAGCAGTACTTC
>NA|TRBJ2-7|NA|TRBV6-5
CASSAPRQGQYEQYF
TGTGCCAGCAGTGCCCCCCGGCAGGGGCAATACGAGCAGTACTTC
>NA|TRBJ1-5|NA|TRBV6-5
CASSYLPIYSNQPQHF
TGTGCCAGCAGTTACCTCCCCATCTATAGCAATCAGCCCCAGCATTTT
>NA|TRBJ1-4|NA|TRBV5-1
CASSRGGDGEKLFF
TGCGCCAGCAGCAGGGGAGGGGACGGGGAAAAACTGTTTTTT
>medium-sized|TRBJ1-2|TRBD1|TRBV27
CASSASTGVYGYTF
TGTGCCAGCAGTGCCAGCACAGGGGTCTATGGCTACACCTTC
>NA|TRBJ1-2|NA|TRBV16
CASSQTASGTWNGYTF
TGTGCCAGCAGCCAAACGGCTTCCGGGACTTGGAATGGCTACACCTTC
>NA|TRBJ1-5|NA|TRBV6-5
CASSYGVGGQPQHF
TGTGCCAGCAGTTACGGGGTTGGAGGGCAGCCCCAGCATTTT
>NA|TRBJ2-7|TRBD1|TRBV6-6
CASSYRDSLYEGYF
TGTGCCAGCAGTTACCGGGACAGTCTTTACGAAGGGTACTTC
>NA|TRBJ1-2|TRBD1|TRBV7-9
CASSLEGQAPNYGYTF
TGTGCCAGCAGCTTAGAGGGACAGGCCCCTAACTATGGCTACACCTTC
>NA|TRBJ2-2|NA|TRBV27
CASSLRGGDRTTGELFF
TGTGCCAGCAGTTTACGTGGTGGGGACCGAACAACCGGGGAGCTGTTTTTT
>NA|TRBJ1-4|TRBD1|TRBV6-5
CASRRGQGGSEKLFF
TGTGCCAGCAGACGAGGACAGGGGGGTTCGGAAAAACTGTTTTTT
>NA|TRBJ1-1|NA|TRBV9
CASSVTTGDTEAFF
TGTGCCAGCAGCGTCACAACCGGGGACACTGAAGCTTTCTTT
>NA|TRBJ1-1|TRBD1|TRBV6-6
CASSPGGVTEAFF
TGTGCCAGCAGCCCAGGGGGGGTCACTGAAGCTTTCTTT
>NA|TRBJ1-2|TRBD1|TRBV5-1
CASSEDRAGVYGYTF
TGCGCCAGCAGCGAGGACAGGGCGGGGGTATATGGCTACACCTTC
>NA|TRBJ1-4|NA|TRBV7-9
CASSLGEVVWEKLFF
TGTGCCAGCAGCTTAGGAGAGGTCGTTTGGGAAAAACTGTTTTTT
>NA|TRBJ2-7|NA|TRBV4-2
CASSQVAGDTYEQYF
TGTGCCAGCAGCCAAGTCGCCGGAGACACCTACGAGCAGTACTTC
>NA|TRBJ2-7|NA|TRBV5-1
CASSPEEWRDEQYF
TGCGCCAGCAGCCCAGAAGAATGGAGGGACGAGCAGTACTTC
>few|TRBJ2-7|NA|TRBV4-3
CASSPSSGDYEQYF
TGCGCCAGCAGCCCGAGTTCTGGGGACTACGAGCAGTACTTC
>NA|TRBJ1-4|TRBD1|TRBV19
CASSTWGQGERDEKLFF
TGTGCCAGTAGCACCTGGGGACAGGGGGAAAGGGATGAAAAACTGTTTTTT